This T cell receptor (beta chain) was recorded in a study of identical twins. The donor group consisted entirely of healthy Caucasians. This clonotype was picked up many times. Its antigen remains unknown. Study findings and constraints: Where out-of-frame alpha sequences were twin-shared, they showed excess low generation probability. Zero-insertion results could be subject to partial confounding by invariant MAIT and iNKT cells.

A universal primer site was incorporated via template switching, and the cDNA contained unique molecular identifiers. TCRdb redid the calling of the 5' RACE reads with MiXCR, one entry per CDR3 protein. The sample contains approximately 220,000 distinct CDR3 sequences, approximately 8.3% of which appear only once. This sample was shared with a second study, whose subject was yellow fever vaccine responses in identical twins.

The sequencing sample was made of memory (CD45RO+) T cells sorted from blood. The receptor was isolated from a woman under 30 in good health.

This CDR3 reads CASSLGQGAAYNEQFF. CDR3 bases: TGCGCCAGCAGCTTGGGACAGGGGGCGGCGTACAATGAGCAGTTCTTC. This chain links TRBV5-1 with TRBJ2-1, with TRBD1 matching 10 bases. Germline V CDR1 and CDR2: SGHRS, YFSETQ. The trim removed 0 bases at V and 4 bases at J, leaving 4 bases unmatched. This CDR3 is built from 16 residues.